These T cell receptor beta chains were read from a single sample in a study of molecular identifiers for immune sequencing clone quantification. TCRdb re-derived calls from the PCR reads in MiXCR, one entry per CDR3 protein. Of approximately 97,000 distinct CDR3 sequences listed, approximately 25% were seen once; the top ten hold about 0.99%. The sequencing input was naive CD8+ T cells from blood, with Jurkat cell RNA spiked in. The receptors come from a human donor in good health. Some libraries in this study had Jurkat cell RNA spiked in. CDR3s include the opening cysteine and the closing phenylalanine or tryptophan. A D gene is named only where the DNA matches it firmly. Clone sizes are given selectively: once, few, many, or a class where the clone is expanded.

V,J,D,size,CDR3,DNA
TRBV28,TRBJ2-7,NA,NA,CASSLVGLQSYEQYF,TGTGCCAGCAGTTTGGTTGGGTTGCAGTCCTACGAGCAGTACTTC
TRBV14,TRBJ2-4,NA,many,CASSQDPSGRDIQYF,TGTGCCAGCAGCCAAGATCCCTCCGGCCGGGACATTCAGTACTTC
TRBV9,TRBJ1-2,TRBD1,many,CASSPRTGVFQNGYTF,TGTGCCAGCAGCCCCCGGACAGGGGTGTTTCAAAATGGCTACACCTTC
TRBV29-1,TRBJ1-5,TRBD1,NA,CSAPGQGANSNQPQHF,TGCAGCGCTCCGGGACAGGGAGCCAACAGCAATCAGCCCCAGCATTTT
TRBV4-1,TRBJ1-2,TRBD1,NA,CASSPGQGSKYGYTF,TGCGCCAGCAGCCCCGGACAGGGGTCGAAGTATGGCTACACCTTC
TRBV14,TRBJ2-5,NA,NA,CASSQLRLPQETQYF,TGTGCCAGCAGCCAACTTAGGCTGCCCCAAGAGACCCAGTACTTC
TRBV16,TRBJ1-2,NA,NA,CASSQSERVSYGYTF,TGTGCCAGCAGCCAATCGGAGCGAGTTTCATATGGCTACACCTTC
TRBV4-1,TRBJ1-1,TRBD1,many,CASSQVLGQGVRNTEAFF,TGCGCCAGCAGCCAAGTTCTGGGACAGGGGGTTAGGAACACTGAAGCTTTCTTT
TRBV5-1,TRBJ1-1,NA,many,CASSLGESGLTPEAFF,TGCGCCAGCAGCTTGGGAGAATCAGGGTTAACGCCTGAAGCTTTCTTT
TRBV12-3/TRBV12-4,TRBJ2-7,NA,NA,CASNAGDHHSSEQYF,TGTGCCAGCAACGCCGGAGACCACCATTCCTCCGAGCAGTACTTC
TRBV14,TRBJ2-1,NA,NA,CASSPSSYDEQFF,TGTGCCAGCAGCCCTAGCTCCTACGATGAGCAGTTCTTC
TRBV6-2/TRBV6-3,TRBJ2-1,TRBD1,many,CASSYDRVYEQFF,TGTGCCAGCAGTTACGACAGGGTGTATGAGCAGTTCTTC
TRBV7-8,TRBJ1-1,TRBD1,many,CASSLVGLTGGSVAFF,TGTGCCAGCAGCTTAGTTGGGTTGACAGGGGGCTCGGTAGCTTTCTTT
TRBV15,TRBJ2-1,NA,many,CATSDRYNEQFF,TGTGCCACCAGCGACCGCTACAATGAGCAGTTCTTC
TRBV12-3/TRBV12-4,TRBJ2-2,NA,many,CASSLTTGELFF,TGTGCCAGCAGTTTAACCACCGGGGAGCTGTTTTTT
TRBV12-3/TRBV12-4,TRBJ2-1,NA,NA,CTSRGAGNEQFF,TGTACCAGCCGGGGGGCCGGCAATGAGCAGTTCTTC
TRBV7-2,TRBJ2-7,NA,many,CASSTVDSSSYEQYF,TGTGCCAGCAGCACCGTGGACAGTAGCTCCTACGAGCAGTACTTC
TRBV9,TRBJ2-3,TRBD2,NA,CASSVASGSVTDTQYF,TGTGCCAGCAGCGTTGCTAGCGGGAGTGTTACAGATACGCAGTATTTT
TRBV10-3,TRBJ2-3,NA,many,CAITTDTSTDTQYF,TGTGCCATCACCACCGACACGAGCACAGATACGCAGTATTTT
TRBV4-3,TRBJ2-1,NA,many,CASSQWDHPRGEQFF,TGCGCCAGCAGCCAATGGGACCATCCGCGCGGTGAGCAGTTCTTC
TRBV20-1,TRBJ2-1,NA,many,CSARAWGKSAYNEQFF,TGCAGTGCTAGAGCGTGGGGGAAGAGCGCCTACAATGAGCAGTTCTTC
TRBV11-2,TRBJ2-5,TRBD1,many,CASSQWTGDQETQYF,TGTGCCAGCAGCCAGTGGACAGGGGACCAAGAGACCCAGTACTTC
TRBV28,TRBJ1-5,NA,many,CASSKGVRGEVNQPQHF,TGTGCCAGCAGTAAAGGGGTCAGGGGAGAAGTCAATCAGCCCCAGCATTTT
TRBV4-1,TRBJ2-7,NA,NA,CASSARGGLGEQYF,TGCGCCAGCAGCGCAAGGGGGGGGCTTGGCGAGCAGTACTTC
TRBV6-5,TRBJ1-1,NA,NA,CASSPILSGIAEAFF,TGTGCCAGCAGTCCAATCCTCTCCGGGATCGCTGAAGCTTTCTTT
TRBV11-2,TRBJ2-3,NA,few,CASSFGTNTDTQYF,TGTGCCAGCAGCTTTGGCACCAACACAGATACGCAGTATTTT
TRBV29-1,TRBJ2-2,TRBD2,few,CSVAAGVFTGELFF,TGCAGCGTTGCAGCGGGAGTATTCACCGGGGAGCTGTTTTTT
TRBV5-8,TRBJ2-7,NA,many,CASRTEVYEQYF,TGTGCCAGCCGGACAGAAGTCTACGAGCAGTACTTC
TRBV4-3,TRBJ2-3,TRBD2,many,CASSQGTSATDTQYF,TGCGCCAGCAGCCAGGGGACTAGCGCGACAGATACGCAGTATTTT
TRBV10-3,TRBJ1-1,TRBD1,many,CAISDRGQGNTEAFF,TGTGCCATCAGTGACCGGGGACAGGGGAACACTGAAGCTTTCTTT
TRBV12-3/TRBV12-4,TRBJ2-3,NA,many,CANEPREHRTDTQYF,TGTGCAAACGAACCCCGGGAACACCGCACAGATACGCAGTATTTT
TRBV15,TRBJ2-1,TRBD2,few,CATKGLKNEQFF,TGTGCCACCAAGGGACTAAAGAATGAGCAGTTCTTC
TRBV6-1,TRBJ1-5,NA,NA,CASRSRDDGNQPQHF,TGTGCCAGCAGAAGCAGGGACGACGGCAATCAGCCCCAGCATTTT
TRBV3-1,TRBJ1-5,NA,many,CASSRDIGNQPQHF,TGTGCCAGCAGCCGGGACATCGGCAATCAGCCCCAGCATTTT
TRBV6-5,TRBJ2-2,NA,many,CASSSTNTGELFF,TGTGCCAGCAGTTCTACGAACACCGGGGAGCTGTTTTTT
TRBV27,TRBJ1-5,TRBD1,many,CASSPQGVRSNQPQHF,TGTGCCAGCAGCCCACAGGGGGTGCGTAGCAATCAGCCCCAGCATTTT
TRBV6-6,TRBJ1-2,NA,many,CASSRPRQEANYGYTF,TGTGCCAGCAGCCGACCTAGACAGGAGGCTAACTATGGCTACACCTTC
TRBV4-2,TRBJ2-5,TRBD2,many,CASSQDRPSGSLFQYF,TGTGCCAGCAGCCAAGATCGGCCTAGCGGGAGTCTGTTCCAGTACTTC
TRBV24-1,TRBJ2-2,NA,few,CATSDGFGQGTGELFF,TGTGCCACCAGTGATGGTTTTGGCCAGGGAACCGGGGAGCTGTTTTTT
TRBV7-2,TRBJ2-5,TRBD2,NA,CASSLDLAGKQATQYF,TGTGCCAGCAGCTTAGACCTAGCGGGGAAACAAGCGACCCAGTACTTC
TRBV7-9,TRBJ2-3,TRBD2,many,CASSYKTSGRAADTQYF,TGTGCCAGCAGCTATAAAACTAGCGGGAGGGCCGCAGATACGCAGTATTTT
TRBV3-1,TRBJ2-3,NA,many,CASSQDGMRGPLSTQYF,TGTGCCAGCAGCCAAGATGGTATGCGGGGCCCTCTGTCGACGCAGTATTTT
TRBV5-1,TRBJ2-1,NA,few,CASSFGPGNEQFF,NA
TRBV7-9,TRBJ1-1,TRBD1,NA,CASSSNRDRGRDMNTEAFF,TGTGCCAGCAGCTCAAACCGGGACAGAGGAAGGGACATGAACACTGAAGCTTTCTTT